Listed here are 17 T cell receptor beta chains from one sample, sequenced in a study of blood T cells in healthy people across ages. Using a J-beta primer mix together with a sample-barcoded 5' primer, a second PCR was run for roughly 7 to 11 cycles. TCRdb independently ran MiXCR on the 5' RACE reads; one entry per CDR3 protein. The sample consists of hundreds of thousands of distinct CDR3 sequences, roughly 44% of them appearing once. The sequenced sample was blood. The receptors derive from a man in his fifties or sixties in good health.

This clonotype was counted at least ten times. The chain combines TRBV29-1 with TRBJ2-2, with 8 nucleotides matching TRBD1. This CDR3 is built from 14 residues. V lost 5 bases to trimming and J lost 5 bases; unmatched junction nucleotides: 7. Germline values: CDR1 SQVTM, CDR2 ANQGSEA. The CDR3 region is CSVYGTGGTGELFF. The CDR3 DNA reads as TGCAGCGTTTACGGGACAGGCGGGACCGGGGAGCTGTTTTTT.

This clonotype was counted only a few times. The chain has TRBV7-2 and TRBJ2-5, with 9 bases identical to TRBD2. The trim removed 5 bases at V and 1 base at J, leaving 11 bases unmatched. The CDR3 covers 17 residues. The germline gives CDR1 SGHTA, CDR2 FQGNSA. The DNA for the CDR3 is TGTGCCAGCAGCCTTGGTTTGAAGCGGGGGGCCCAAGAGACCCAGTACTTC. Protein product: CASSLGLKRGAQETQYF.

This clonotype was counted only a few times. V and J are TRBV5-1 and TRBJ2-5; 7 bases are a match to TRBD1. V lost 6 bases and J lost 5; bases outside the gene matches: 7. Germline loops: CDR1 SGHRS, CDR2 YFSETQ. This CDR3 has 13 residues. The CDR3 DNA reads TGCGCCAGCAAGAGTTCCAGGGGGGAGACCCAGTACTTC. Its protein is CASKSSRGETQYF.

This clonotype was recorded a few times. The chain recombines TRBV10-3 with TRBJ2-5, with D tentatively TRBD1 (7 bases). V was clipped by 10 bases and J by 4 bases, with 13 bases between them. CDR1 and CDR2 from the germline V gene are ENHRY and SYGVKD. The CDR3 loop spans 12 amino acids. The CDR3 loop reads CATRQGGETQYF. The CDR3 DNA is TGTGCCACCCGACAGGGAGGAGAGACCCAGTACTTC.

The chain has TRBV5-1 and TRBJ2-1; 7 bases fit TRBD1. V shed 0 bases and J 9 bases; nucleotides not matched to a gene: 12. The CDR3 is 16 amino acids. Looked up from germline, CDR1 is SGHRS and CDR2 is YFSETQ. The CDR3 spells CASSLGDSPVRGEQFF. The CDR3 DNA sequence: TGCGCCAGCAGCTTGGGGGACAGCCCTGTTAGGGGTGAGCAGTTCTTC.

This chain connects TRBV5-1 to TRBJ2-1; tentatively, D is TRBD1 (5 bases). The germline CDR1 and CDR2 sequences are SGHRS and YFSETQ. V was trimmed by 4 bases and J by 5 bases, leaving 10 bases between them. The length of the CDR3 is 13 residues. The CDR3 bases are TGCGCCAGCAGCACAGGACGGGACAATGAGCAGTTCTTC. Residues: CASSTGRDNEQFF. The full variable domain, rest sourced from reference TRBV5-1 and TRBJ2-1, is KAGVTQTPRYLIKTRGQQVTLSCSPISGHRSVSWYQQTPGQGLQFLFEYFSETQRNKGNFPGRFSGRQFSNSRSEMNVSTLELGDSALYLCASSTGRDNEQFFGPGTRLTVL.

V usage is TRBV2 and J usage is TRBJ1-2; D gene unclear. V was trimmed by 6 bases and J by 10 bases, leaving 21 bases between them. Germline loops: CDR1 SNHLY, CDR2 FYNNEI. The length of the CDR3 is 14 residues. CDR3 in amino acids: CASRGYVRLDVYTF. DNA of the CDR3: TGTGCCAGCAGAGGTTATGTGCGATTGGATGTCTACACCTTC.

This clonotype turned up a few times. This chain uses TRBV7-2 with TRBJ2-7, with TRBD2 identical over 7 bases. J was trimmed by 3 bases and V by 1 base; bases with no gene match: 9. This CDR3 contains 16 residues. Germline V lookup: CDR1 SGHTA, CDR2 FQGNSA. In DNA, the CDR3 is TGTGCCAGCAGCTTAGGGTTCAGCGGGGAAATCTACGAGCAGTACTTC. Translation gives CASSLGFSGEIYEQYF.

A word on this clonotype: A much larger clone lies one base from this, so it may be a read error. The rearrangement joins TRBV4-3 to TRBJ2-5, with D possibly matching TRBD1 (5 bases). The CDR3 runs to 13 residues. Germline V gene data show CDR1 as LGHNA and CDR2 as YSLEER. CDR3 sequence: CAGSQGVAETQYF. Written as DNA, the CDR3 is TGCGCCGGCAGCCAAGGGGTGGCGGAGACCCAGTACTTC.

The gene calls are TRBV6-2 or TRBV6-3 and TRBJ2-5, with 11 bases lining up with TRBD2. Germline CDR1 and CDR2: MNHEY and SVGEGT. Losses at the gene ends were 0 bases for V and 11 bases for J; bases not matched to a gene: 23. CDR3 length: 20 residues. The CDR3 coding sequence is TGTGCCAGCAGTTACTCGAAAGGGTTGGTGGTGACTAGCGGGGTCCATGAGCAGTACTTC. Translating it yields CASSYSKGLVVTSGVHEQYF.

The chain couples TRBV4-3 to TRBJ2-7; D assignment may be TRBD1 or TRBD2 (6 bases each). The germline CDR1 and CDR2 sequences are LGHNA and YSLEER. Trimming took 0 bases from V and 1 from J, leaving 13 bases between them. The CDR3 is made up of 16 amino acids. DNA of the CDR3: TGCGCCAGCAGCCAAGAGAAAAGGGGGACTTCCTACGAGCAGTACTTC. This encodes CASSQEKRGTSYEQYF.

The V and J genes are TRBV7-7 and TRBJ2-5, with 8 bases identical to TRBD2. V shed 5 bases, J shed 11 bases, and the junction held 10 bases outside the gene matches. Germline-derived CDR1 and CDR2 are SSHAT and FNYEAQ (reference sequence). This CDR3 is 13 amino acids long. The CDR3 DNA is TGTGCCAGCAGCATCGAAACAGGCGGGGGGCAGTACTTC. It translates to CASSIETGGGQYF.

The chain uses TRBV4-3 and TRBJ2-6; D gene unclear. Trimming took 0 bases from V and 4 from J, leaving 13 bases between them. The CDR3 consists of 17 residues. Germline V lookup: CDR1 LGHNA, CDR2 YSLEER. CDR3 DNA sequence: TGCGCCAGCAGCCAAGACCTTCAGCCTGCGGGGGCCAACGTCCTGACTTTC. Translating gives CASSQDLQPAGANVLTF.

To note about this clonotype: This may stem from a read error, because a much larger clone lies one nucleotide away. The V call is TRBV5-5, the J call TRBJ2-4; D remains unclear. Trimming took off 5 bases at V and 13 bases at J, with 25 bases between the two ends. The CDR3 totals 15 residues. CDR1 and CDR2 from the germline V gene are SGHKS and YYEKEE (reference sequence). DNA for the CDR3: TGTGCCAGCAGTCCCTGGACGGGTTCCTACAATGAGCAGTACTTC. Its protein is CASSPWTGSYNEQYF.

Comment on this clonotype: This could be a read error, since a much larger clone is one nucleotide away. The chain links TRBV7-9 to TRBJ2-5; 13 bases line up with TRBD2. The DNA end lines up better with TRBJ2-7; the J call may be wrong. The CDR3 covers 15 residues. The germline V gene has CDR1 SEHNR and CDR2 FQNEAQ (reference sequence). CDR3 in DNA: TGTGCCAGCAGCTCTACTAGCGGGGGGGGCTGCGAGCAGTACTTC. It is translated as CASSSTSGGGCEQYF.

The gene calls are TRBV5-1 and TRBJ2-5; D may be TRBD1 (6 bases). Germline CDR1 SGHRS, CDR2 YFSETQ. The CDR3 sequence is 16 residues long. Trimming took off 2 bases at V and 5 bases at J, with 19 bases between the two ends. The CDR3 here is CASSFGQTGGRETQYF. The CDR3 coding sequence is TGCGCCAGCAGCTTCGGACAGACCGGCGGTCGGGAGACCCAGTACTTC.

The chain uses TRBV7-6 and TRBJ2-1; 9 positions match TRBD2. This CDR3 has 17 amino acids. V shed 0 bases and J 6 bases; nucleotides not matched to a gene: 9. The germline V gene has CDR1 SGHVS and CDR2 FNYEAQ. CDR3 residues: CASSLAPGAGGLNEQFF. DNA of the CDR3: TGTGCCAGCAGCTTAGCGCCTGGAGCGGGGGGTCTCAATGAGCAGTTCTTC.